This T cell receptor beta chain was retrieved from a study of T-cell memory formation after mild COVID-19. Notes on the study in general: Contracting CD4+ clones sat mainly in CM and EM; CD8+ in EMRA. CD4/CD8 balance characterized clones contracting day 15 to 85, and CD4+ skew characterized later expanders. The appearance of some responding clones in pre-infection memory suggested that cross-reactive memory joined.

With respect to this clonotype: What it binds is unknown.

CDR3 length: 15 residues. V was clipped by 2 bases and J by 4 bases, with 12 bases between them. Employing constant-segment primers, 5'RACE generated TCR alpha and TCR beta cDNA libraries bearing sample barcodes and UMIs. TCRdb recomputed calls from the 5' RACE reads with MiXCR, one row per CDR3 protein. The table shows about 170,000 distinct CDR3 sequences, with 10% to 15% occurring only once. This TCR was sampled from a man aged 18 to 30 who had mild COVID-19 (a few samples of this study predate the infection). Cell type and time point are not known. The rearrangement joins TRBV12-3 or TRBV12-4 to TRBJ1-5; D is undetermined. Input material: PBMCs or a T cell subset sorted from them (not recorded which). CDR3 protein: CASSLMGRRNQPQHF. The CDR3 DNA follows: TGTGCCAGCAGTTTAATGGGGAGGCGTAATCAGCCCCAGCATTTT.